This T cell receptor beta chain was observed in a study of long-term antiretroviral therapy in people with HIV. The CDR3 runs 11 residues. The V and J ends lost 1 base and 3 bases respectively, with 1 base between them. Germline values: CDR1 SGHRS, CDR2 YFSETQ. Study-wide results and caveats: The study found that diversity rose after ART but stayed below transplant donor controls.

The assay used was immunoSEQ (version v3.0), run at survey level. The protocol was immunoSEQ multiplex PCR, while the TCRdb copy is restricted to in-frame clones and leaves out a portion. This sample has 20,000 to 30,000 clones, with roughly 95% found just once. A word on this clone: Its antigen is undetermined.

The starting material was unsorted PBMCs, obtained less than 5 years after starting antiretroviral therapy. This sequence was found in a woman aged 45 to 65 with HIV. This chain uses TRBV5-1 with TRBJ2-5; no definite D call. CDR3 region: CASSLKETQYF. CDR3 sequence (DNA): TGCGCCAGCAGCTTGAAAGAGACCCAGTACTTC.